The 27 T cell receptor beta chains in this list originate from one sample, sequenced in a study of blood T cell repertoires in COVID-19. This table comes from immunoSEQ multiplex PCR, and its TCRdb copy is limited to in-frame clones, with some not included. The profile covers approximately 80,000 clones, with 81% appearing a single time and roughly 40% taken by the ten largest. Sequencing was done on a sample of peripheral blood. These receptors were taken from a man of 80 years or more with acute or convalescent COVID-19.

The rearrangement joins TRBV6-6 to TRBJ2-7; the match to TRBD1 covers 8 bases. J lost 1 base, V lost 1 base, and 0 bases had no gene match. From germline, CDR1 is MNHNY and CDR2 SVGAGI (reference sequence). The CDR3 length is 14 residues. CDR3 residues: CASSYWTGSYEQYF. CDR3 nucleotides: TGTGCCAGCAGTTACTGGACAGGGTCCTACGAGCAGTACTTC.

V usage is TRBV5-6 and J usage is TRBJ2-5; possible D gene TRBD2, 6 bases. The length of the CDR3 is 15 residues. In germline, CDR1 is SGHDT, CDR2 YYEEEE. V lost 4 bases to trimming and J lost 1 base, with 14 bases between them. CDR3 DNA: TGTGCCAGCAGCATCGTTACCGGGAGCCAAGAGACCCAGTACTTC. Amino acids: CASSIVTGSQETQYF. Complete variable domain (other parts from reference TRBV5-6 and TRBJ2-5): DAGVTQSPTHLIKTRGQQVTLRCSPKSGHDTVSWYQQALGQGPQFIFQYYEEEERQRGNFPDRFSGHQFPNYSSELNVNALLLGDSALYLCASSIVTGSQETQYFGPGTRLLVL.

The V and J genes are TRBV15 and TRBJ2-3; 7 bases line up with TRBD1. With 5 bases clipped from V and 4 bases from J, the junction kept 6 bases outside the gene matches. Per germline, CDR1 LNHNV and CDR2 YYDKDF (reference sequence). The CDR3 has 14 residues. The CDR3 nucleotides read TGTGCCACCAGCCAAAGACAGGGAGCAGATACGCAGTATTTT. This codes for CATSQRQGADTQYF.

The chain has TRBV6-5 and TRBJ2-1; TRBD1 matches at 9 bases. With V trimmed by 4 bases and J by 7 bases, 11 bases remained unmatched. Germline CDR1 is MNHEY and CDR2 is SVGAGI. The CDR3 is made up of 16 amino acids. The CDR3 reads CASSSGYRGRGNEQFF. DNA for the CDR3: TGTGCCAGCAGTTCGGGGTACAGGGGGCGAGGTAATGAGCAGTTCTTC.

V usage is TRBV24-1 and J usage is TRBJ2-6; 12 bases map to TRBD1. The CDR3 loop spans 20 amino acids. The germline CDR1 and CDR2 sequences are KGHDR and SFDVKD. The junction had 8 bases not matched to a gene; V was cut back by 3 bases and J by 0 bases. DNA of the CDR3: TGTGCCACCAGTGATCCGGGACAGGGGGCGGCCAGCTCTGGGGCCAACGTCCTGACTTTC. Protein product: CATSDPGQGAASSGANVLTF.

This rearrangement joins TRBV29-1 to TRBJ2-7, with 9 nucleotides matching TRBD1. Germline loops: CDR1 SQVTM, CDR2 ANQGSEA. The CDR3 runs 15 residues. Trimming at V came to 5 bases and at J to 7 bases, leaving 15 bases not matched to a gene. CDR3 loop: CSVKGSGQGSGEQYF. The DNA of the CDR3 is TGCAGCGTTAAAGGCTCGGGACAGGGTTCGGGTGAGCAGTACTTC.

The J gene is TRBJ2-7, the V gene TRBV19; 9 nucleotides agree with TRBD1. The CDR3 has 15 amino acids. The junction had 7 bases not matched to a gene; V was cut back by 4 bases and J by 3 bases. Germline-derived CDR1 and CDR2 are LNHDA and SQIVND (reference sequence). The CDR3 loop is CASSREGQGHYEQYF. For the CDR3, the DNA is TGTGCCAGTAGTAGAGAGGGACAGGGTCACTACGAGCAGTACTTC.

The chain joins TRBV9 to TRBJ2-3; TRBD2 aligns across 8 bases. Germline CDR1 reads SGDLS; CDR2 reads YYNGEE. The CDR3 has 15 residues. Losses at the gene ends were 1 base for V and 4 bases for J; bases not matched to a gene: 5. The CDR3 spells CASSVSGSSPDTQYF. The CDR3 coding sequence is TGTGCCAGCAGCGTAAGCGGGAGTTCCCCAGATACGCAGTATTTT.

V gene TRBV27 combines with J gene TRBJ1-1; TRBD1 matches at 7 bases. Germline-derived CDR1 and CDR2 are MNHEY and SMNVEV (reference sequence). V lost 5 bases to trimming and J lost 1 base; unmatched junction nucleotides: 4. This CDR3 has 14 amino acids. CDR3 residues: CASSRQGPNTEAFF. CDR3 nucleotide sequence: TGTGCCAGCAGTCGACAGGGACCGAACACTGAAGCTTTCTTT.

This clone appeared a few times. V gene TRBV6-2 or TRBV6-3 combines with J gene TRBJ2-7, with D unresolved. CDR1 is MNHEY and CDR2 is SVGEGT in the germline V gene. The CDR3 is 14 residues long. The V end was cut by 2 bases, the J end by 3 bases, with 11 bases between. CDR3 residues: CASSYIIRGYEQYF. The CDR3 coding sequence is TGTGCCAGCAGTTACATCATACGAGGCTACGAGCAGTACTTC.

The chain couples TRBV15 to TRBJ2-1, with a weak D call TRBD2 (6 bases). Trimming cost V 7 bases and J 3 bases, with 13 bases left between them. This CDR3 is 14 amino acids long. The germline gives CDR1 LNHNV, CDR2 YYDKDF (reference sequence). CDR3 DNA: TGTGCCACCAAGGAGGGGCGGGACTACAATGAGCAGTTCTTC. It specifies CATKEGRDYNEQFF.

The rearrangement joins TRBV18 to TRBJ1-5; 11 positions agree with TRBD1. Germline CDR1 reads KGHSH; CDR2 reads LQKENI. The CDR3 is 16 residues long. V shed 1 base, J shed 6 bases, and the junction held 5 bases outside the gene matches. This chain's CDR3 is CASSPLGQGASQPQHF. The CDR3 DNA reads TGTGCCAGCTCACCACTAGGACAGGGGGCAAGTCAGCCCCAGCATTTT.

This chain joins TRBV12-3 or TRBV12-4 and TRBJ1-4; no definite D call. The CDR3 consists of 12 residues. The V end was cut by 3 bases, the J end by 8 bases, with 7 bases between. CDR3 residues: CASSLVEEKLFF. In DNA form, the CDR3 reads TGTGCCAGCAGTTTGGTAGAGGAAAAACTGTTTTTT.

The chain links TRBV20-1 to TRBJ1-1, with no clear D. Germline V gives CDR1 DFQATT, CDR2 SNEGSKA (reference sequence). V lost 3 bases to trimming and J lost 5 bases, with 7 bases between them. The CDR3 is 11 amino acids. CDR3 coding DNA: TGCAGTGCTAGTCCCTTTACTGAAGCTTTCTTT. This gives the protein CSASPFTEAFF.

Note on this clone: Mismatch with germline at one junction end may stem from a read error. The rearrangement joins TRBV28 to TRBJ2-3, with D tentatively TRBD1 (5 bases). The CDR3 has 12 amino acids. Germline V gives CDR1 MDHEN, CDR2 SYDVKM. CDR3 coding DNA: TGTGCCACTCGAGATCCAGCCAGGGCGCTCTGTTTT. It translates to CATRDPARALCF.

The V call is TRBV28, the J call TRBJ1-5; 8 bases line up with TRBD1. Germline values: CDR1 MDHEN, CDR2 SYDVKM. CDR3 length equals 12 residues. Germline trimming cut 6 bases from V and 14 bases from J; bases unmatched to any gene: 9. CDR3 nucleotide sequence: TGTGCCAGCAGCCTTACGGGACAGGCGGAGCATTTT. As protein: CASSLTGQAEHF.

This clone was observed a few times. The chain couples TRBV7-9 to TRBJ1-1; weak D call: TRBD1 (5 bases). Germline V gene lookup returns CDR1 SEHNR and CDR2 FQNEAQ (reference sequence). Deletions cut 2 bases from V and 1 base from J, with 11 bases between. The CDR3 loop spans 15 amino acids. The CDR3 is CASSLPSTGNTEAFF. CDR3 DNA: TGTGCCAGCAGCTTACCCAGTACAGGGAACACTGAAGCTTTCTTT.

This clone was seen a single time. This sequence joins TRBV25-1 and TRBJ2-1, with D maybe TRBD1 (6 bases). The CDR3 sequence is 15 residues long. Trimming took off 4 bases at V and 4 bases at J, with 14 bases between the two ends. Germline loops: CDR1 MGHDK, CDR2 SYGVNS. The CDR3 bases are TGTGCCAGCAGTGGGAAACAGGGTTGGTACAATGAGCAGTTCTTC. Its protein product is CASSGKQGWYNEQFF.

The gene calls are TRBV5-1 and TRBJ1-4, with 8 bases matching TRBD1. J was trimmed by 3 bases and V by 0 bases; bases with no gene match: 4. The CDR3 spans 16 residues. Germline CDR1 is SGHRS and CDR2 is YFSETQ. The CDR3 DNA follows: TGCGCCAGCAGCTTGGGGACAGGGAGTTCTAATGAAAAACTGTTTTTT. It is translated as CASSLGTGSSNEKLFF.

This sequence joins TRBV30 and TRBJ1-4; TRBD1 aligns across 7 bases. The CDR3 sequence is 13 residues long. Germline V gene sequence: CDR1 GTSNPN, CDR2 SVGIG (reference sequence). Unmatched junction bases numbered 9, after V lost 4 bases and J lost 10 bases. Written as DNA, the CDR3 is TGTGCCTGGAATAGGGGGCTAGGGGGAAAACTGTTTTTT. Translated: CAWNRGLGGKLFF.

This CDR3 is CASGLLDSFFLRGQYF. The CDR3 bases are TGTGCTAGTGGCCTCCTTGACAGCTTTTTCCTACGAGGGCAGTACTTC. The rearrangement uses TRBV12-5 and TRBJ2-7, with D perhaps TRBD1 (5 bases). V shed 6 bases and J shed 9 bases, with 27 bases lying between them. The germline V gene has CDR1 LGHNT and CDR2 FRNRAP. This CDR3 region has 16 residues.

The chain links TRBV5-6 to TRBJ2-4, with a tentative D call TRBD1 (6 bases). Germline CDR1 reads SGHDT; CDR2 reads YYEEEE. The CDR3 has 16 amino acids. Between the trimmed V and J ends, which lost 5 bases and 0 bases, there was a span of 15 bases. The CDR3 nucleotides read TGTGCCAGCAGTTACCGACAGGCGATAGCCAAAAACATTCAGTACTTC. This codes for CASSYRQAIAKNIQYF.

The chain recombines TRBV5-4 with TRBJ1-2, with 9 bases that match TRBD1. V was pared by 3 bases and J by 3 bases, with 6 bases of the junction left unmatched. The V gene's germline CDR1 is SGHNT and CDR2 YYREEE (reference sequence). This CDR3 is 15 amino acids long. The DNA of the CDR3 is TGTGCCAGCAGCTCGATGGACAGGGGCTACTATGGCTACACCTTC. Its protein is CASSSMDRGYYGYTF. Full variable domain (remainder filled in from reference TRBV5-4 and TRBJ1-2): ETGVTQSPTHLIKTRGQQVTLRCSSQSGHNTVSWYQQALGQGPQFIFQYYREEENGRGNFPPRFSGLQFPNYSSELNVNALELDDSALYLCASSSMDRGYYGYTFGSGTRLTVV.

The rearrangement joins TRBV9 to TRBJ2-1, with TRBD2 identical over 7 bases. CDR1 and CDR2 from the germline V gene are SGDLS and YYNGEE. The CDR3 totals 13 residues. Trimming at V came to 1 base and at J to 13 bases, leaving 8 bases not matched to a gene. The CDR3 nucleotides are TGTGCCAGCAGCGTAATTAGCGGGCAACCCCAGTTCTTC. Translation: CASSVISGQPQFF.

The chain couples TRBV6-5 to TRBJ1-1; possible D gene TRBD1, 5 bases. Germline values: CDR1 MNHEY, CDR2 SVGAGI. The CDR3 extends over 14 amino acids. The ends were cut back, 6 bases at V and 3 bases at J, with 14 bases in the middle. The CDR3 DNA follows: TGTGCCAGCAGATCAGGGTTGGGCGACACTGAAGCTTTCTTT. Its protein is CASRSGLGDTEAFF.

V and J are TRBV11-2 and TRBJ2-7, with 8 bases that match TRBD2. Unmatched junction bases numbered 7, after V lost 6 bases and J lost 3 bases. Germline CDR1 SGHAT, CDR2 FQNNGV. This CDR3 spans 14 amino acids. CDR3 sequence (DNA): TGTGCCAGCAGTTCACGGACTAGCATCTACGAGCAGTACTTC. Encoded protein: CASSSRTSIYEQYF.

CDR3 region: CATKRISGANVLTF. CDR3 DNA sequence: TGTGCCACAAAGAGGATCTCTGGGGCCAACGTCCTGACTTTC. V is TRBV6-6 and J is TRBJ2-6; D is unclear. The germline V and J ends were trimmed by 10 bases and 0 bases, with 10 bases remaining between them. The germline V gene encodes CDR1 MNHNY and CDR2 SVGAGI (reference sequence). This CDR3 is built from 14 residues.